This T cell receptor beta chain was observed in a study of shared clonotypes between healthy human individuals. Method: immunoSEQ multiplex PCR; TCRdb's copy keeps in-frame clones and lacks some. The sample includes 2 million to 3 million clones, roughly 93% of them seen just once. CD45RA+ naive and CD45RA-negative memory subsets were separated from CD4+ cells. As regards this clone: The antigen is unknown.

V was trimmed by 3 bases and J by 2 bases, leaving 11 bases between them. CDR3 length equals 15 residues. Per germline, CDR1 MNHEY and CDR2 SMNVEV (reference sequence). Overall study findings and caveats: What naive subsets generally showed was a larger estimated richness than memory subsets showed. Among donors, the sharing of clonotypes was expected to be influenced by sequencing depth.

The sequenced sample was naive CD4+ T cells from PBMCs. As for subset: CD45RA+ positively selected. The V and J genes are TRBV27 and TRBJ2-1, with D possibly TRBD1 on 5 matching bases. The clonotype comes from a young man in good health. Some clones in this sample may be carry-over from other donors' samples. CDR3 nucleotide sequence: TGTGCCAGCAGTTTGGGCAGGGCTACCTACAATGAGCAGTTCTTC. Protein sequence: CASSLGRATYNEQFF.